Reported below is one T cell receptor (beta chain). The antigen is undetermined. Per germline, CDR1 SGHNT and CDR2 YYREEE (reference sequence). The CDR3 contains 14 residues. This specimen comes from a study of T cell responses to AZD1222 COVID-19 vaccine. Broader study findings: An increase in Spike-specific TCR breadth and depth was observed after two AZD1222 doses. Without day 14 samples, only post-peak T cell repertoires were studied.

Using immunoSEQ multiplex PCR, the repertoire was profiled, and TCRdb retains in-frame clones only, with some absent. The sample carries about 130,000 clones, about 86% recorded once. The chain couples TRBV5-4 to TRBJ2-7, with 7 bases identical to TRBD2. Sequencing used peripheral blood, obtained on day 0 of AZD1222 vaccination. The clonotype originates from an adult in good health. The CDR3: CALEEAGSSYEQYF. CDR3 nucleotide sequence: TGTGCACTCGAAGAAGCGGGATCCTCCTACGAGCAGTACTTC.